This is a list of T cell receptor beta chains from one sample in a study of cytotoxic CD8 clonotypes in ibrutinib-treated CLL. Libraries were prepared by immunoSEQ multiplex PCR; TCRdb keeps only in-frame clonotypes and omits some of them. The table includes about 300,000 clones, over 55% detected once. The material sequenced was PBMCs, taken after 36 months of ibrutinib treatment. The source is a human donor with chronic lymphocytic leukemia. Both conserved end residues are part of each CDR3. A D gene is named only where the DNA matches it firmly. Clone size is given for some rows only: seen once, a few or many times, or a class if the clone is expanded.

j_gene	abundance	v_gene	d_gene	CDR3aa	CDR3nt
TRBJ1-1	.	TRBV6-1	.	CASSDLGRYTEAFF	TGTGCCAGCAGTGACCTAGGACGGTACACTGAAGCTTTCTTT
TRBJ2-1	few	TRBV29-1	TRBD1	CSAPNRDRIDNEQFF	TGCAGCGCCCCGAACCGGGACAGGATCGACAATGAGCAGTTCTTC
TRBJ2-7	.	TRBV4-3	.	CASSQEQGTAYEQYF	TGCGCCAGCAGCCAAGAGCAGGGCACCGCCTACGAGCAGTACTTC
TRBJ2-7	.	TRBV18	TRBD2	CASSPSLAGVNEQYF	TGTGCCAGCTCACCAAGCCTAGCGGGGGTAAACGAGCAGTACTTC
TRBJ2-4	.	TRBV4-3	.	CASSRQTGVARKNIQYF	TGCGCCAGCAGCCGCCAAACGGGCGTAGCCAGAAAAAACATTCAGTACTTC
TRBJ2-2	.	TRBV9	.	CASSVEQGWAGELFF	TGTGCCAGCAGCGTAGAACAGGGATGGGCCGGGGAGCTGTTTTTT
TRBJ2-7	.	TRBV5-1	.	CASSATAGSYEQYF	TGCGCCAGCAGCGCCACCGCCGGCTCCTACGAGCAGTACTTC
TRBJ2-1	.	TRBV27	TRBD2	CASRLSGRSLNEQFF	TGTGCCAGCAGACTTAGCGGGAGATCTCTCAATGAGCAGTTCTTC
TRBJ2-7	few	TRBV10-1	.	CATKNEQYF	TGCGCCACGAAGAACGAGCAGTACTTC
TRBJ2-5	.	TRBV10-2	.	CASTINTGETQYF	TGCGCCAGCACCATTAATACGGGGGAGACCCAGTACTTC
TRBJ2-7	.	TRBV6-6	TRBD1	CASCTGGVGEQYF	TGTGCCAGCTGCACAGGGGGCGTGGGGGAGCAGTACTTC
TRBJ2-1	.	TRBV7-3	TRBD2	CASSFLAGVSYNEQFF	TGTGCCAGCAGCTTTTTGGCGGGAGTCTCCTACAATGAGCAGTTCTTC
TRBJ1-6	.	TRBV18	.	CASSPLDPYNSPLHF	TGTGCCAGCTCACCCCTGGATCCTTATAATTCACCCCTCCACTTT
TRBJ2-7	.	TRBV28	.	CVSSRGAPRAEQYF	TGTGTCAGCAGTAGGGGGGCCCCCCGGGCCGAGCAGTACTTC
TRBJ2-3	few	TRBV7-3	.	CASSPQRSTDTQYF	TGTGCCAGCAGCCCTCAAAGGAGCACAGATACGCAGTATTTT
TRBJ2-1	.	TRBV4-1	.	CASSHDRVFYNEQFF	TGCGCCAGCAGCCATGACCGGGTGTTCTACAATGAGCAGTTCTTC
TRBJ2-5	.	TRBV11-3	.	CASSLGGSETQYF	TGTGCCAGCAGCTTAGGGGGGTCGGAGACCCAGTACTTC
TRBJ2-1	.	TRBV6-1	TRBD2	CASSEISGGAYNEQFF	TGTGCCAGCAGTGAAATTAGCGGGGGGGCCTACAATGAGCAGTTCTTC
TRBJ1-2	few	TRBV5-4	TRBD1	CASSRPGQTVYGYTF	TGTGCCAGCAGCCGACCGGGACAGACAGTCTATGGCTACACCTTC
TRBJ2-3	.	TRBV9	.	CASSVVVGTQYF	TGTGCCAGCAGCGTAGTAGTGGGTACGCAGTATTTT
TRBJ2-7	.	TRBV4-3	.	CASSQDLASSYEQYF	TGCGCCAGCAGCCAAGATCTCGCCAGTTCCTACGAGCAGTACTTC
TRBJ2-1	few	TRBV7-3	TRBD2	CASSLRGTSSEQFF	TGTGCCAGCAGCTTAAGAGGGACTAGTTCTGAGCAGTTCTTC
TRBJ2-3	.	TRBV2	.	CASSVLGMLTDTQYF	TGTGCCAGCAGTGTTCTGGGAATGCTCACAGATACGCAGTATTTT
TRBJ1-1	.	TRBV5-1	.	CASSLDWIMNTEAFF	TGCGCCAGCAGCTTGGACTGGATAATGAACACTGAAGCTTTCTTT
TRBJ2-1	.	TRBV28	TRBD2	CASIIGGTSGKNEQFF	TGTGCCAGCATCATAGGCGGGACTAGCGGGAAAAATGAGCAGTTCTTC
TRBJ1-5	few	TRBV27	.	CASSFRGHGGQPQHF	TGTGCCAGCAGTTTTAGAGGGCACGGGGGACAGCCCCAGCATTTT
TRBJ2-5	once	TRBV29-1	.	CSVGGGVGAETQYF	TGCAGCGTTGGCGGTGGGGTAGGGGCAGAGACCCAGTACTTC
TRBJ1-1	few	TRBV9	.	CASSAQGLGDTEAFF	TGTGCCAGCAGCGCTCAGGGGCTGGGGGACACTGAAGCTTTCTTT
TRBJ2-7	.	TRBV6-1	TRBD1	CASSTRQGFSYEQYF	TGTGCCAGCAGTACCAGACAGGGGTTCTCCTACGAGCAGTACTTC
TRBJ2-7	once	TRBV13	.	CASSLGSSRFEQYF	TGTGCCAGCAGCTTAGGCTCTTCACGTTTCGAGCAGTACTTC
TRBJ2-7	once	TRBV19	TRBD1	CASTGGPYEQYF	TGTGCTTCGACAGGGGGCCCCTACGAGCAGTACTTC
TRBJ2-1	.	TRBV5-1	.	CASSFPRNYNEQFF	TGCGCCAGCAGCTTCCCCAGGAATTACAATGAGCAGTTCTTC
TRBJ2-2	.	TRBV28	TRBD1	CASSTGVLRLAGELFF	TGTGCCAGCAGCACAGGGGTCCTCAGGTTGGCCGGGGAGCTGTTTTTT
TRBJ2-3	.	TRBV5-6	TRBD1	CASTLPGQGPTDTQYF	TGTGCCAGCACCCTGCCGGGACAGGGACCCACAGATACGCAGTATTTT
TRBJ1-2	few	TRBV9	.	CASSVYQGTGGYTF	TGTGCCAGCAGCGTATACCAGGGGACTGGTGGCTACACCTTC